These 19 T cell receptor beta chains came from one sample sequenced in a study of shared clonotypes between healthy human individuals. Profiling relied on immunoSEQ multiplex PCR, and the TCRdb table lists in-frame clones only, not all of them. Altogether nearly 500,000 clones are present, around 80% being singletons, with the ten largest covering about an eighth. Material for sequencing was PBMCs. The origin of the receptors is a woman aged 40 to 50 in good health. Some clones in this sample may be carry-over from other donors' samples.

V and J are TRBV7-9 and TRBJ1-2; no definite D call. CDR3 size: 13 residues. The germline CDR1 and CDR2 sequences are SEHNR and FQNEAQ (reference sequence). V was trimmed by 1 base and J by 8 bases, leaving 11 bases between them. The CDR3 DNA reads TGTGCCAGCAGCTTAGATATAGACTCGGGCTACACCTTC. Encoded protein: CASSLDIDSGYTF.

This clone was seen a few times. CDR3 region: CASNPGANTDTQYF. The CDR3 DNA follows: TGTGCCAGTAACCCCGGGGCTAACACAGATACGCAGTATTTT. The chain carries TRBV19 and TRBJ2-3, with D perhaps TRBD1 or TRBD2 (5 bases each). The V gene lost 7 bases and the J gene lost 2 bases, with 13 bases spanning the gap. Germline V gives CDR1 LNHDA, CDR2 SQIVND (reference sequence). The CDR3 covers 14 residues.

The chain links TRBV7-9 to TRBJ1-1; weak D call: TRBD1 (5 bases). The CDR3 contains 16 residues. The germline CDR1 and CDR2 sequences are SEHNR and FQNEAQ (reference sequence). The germline V and J ends were trimmed by 0 bases and 4 bases, with 15 bases remaining between them. Here the CDR3 DNA reads TGTGCCAGCAGCTTAGCCGAGGGGAATCTGGGCACTGAAGCTTTCTTT. Its translation is CASSLAEGNLGTEAFF.

The V call is TRBV10-3, the J call TRBJ2-1; maybe TRBD2 (5 bases). The CDR3 has 14 residues. V lost 4 bases and J lost 0, with 7 bases in between. Per the germline V gene, CDR1 is ENHRY and CDR2 is SYGVKD. CDR3 loop: CAISGGSSYNEQFF. The CDR3, as DNA: TGTGCCATCAGTGGCGGGTCCTCCTACAATGAGCAGTTCTTC.

The CDR3 protein is CAISEAGRGGGYTF. The CDR3 bases are TGTGCCATCAGTGAGGCAGGTCGAGGGGGCGGCTACACCTTC. This sequence joins TRBV10-3 and TRBJ1-2, with 7 bases that match TRBD1. Per germline, CDR1 ENHRY and CDR2 SYGVKD. There are 14 residues in the CDR3. Trimming cost V 2 bases and J 8 bases; bases outside gene matches: 8.

This clone was detected a few times. The chain recombines TRBV27 with TRBJ2-7; TRBD2 agrees at 10 bases. The germline gives CDR1 MNHEY, CDR2 SMNVEV (reference sequence). Trimming removed 7 bases from V and 2 bases from J; junction bases left unmatched: 17. The length of the CDR3 is 18 residues. The CDR3 DNA is TGTGCCAGCATCAACCTTAGGCTAGCGGGAGAGGGGACCTACGAGCAGTACTTC. As protein: CASINLRLAGEGTYEQYF.

This clone was counted once. The V call is TRBV4-1, the J call TRBJ2-2; D gene uncertain. Germline V gives CDR1 MGHRA, CDR2 YSYEKL. This CDR3 is 16 amino acids long. V lost 0 bases and J 4 bases, leaving 12 bases between the germline ends. DNA of the CDR3: TGCGCCAGCAGCCAAGAAGTATCTGATCGCACCGGGGAGCTGTTTTTT. Its protein product is CASSQEVSDRTGELFF.

The chain carries TRBV28 and TRBJ2-5, with 11 bases fitting TRBD2. CDR3 length: 15 residues. The V gene's germline CDR1 is MDHEN and CDR2 SYDVKM. V lost 5 bases, J lost 5 bases, and 7 bases stayed unmatched. The CDR3 here is CASSLSGRARETQYF. CDR3 bases: TGTGCCAGCAGTCTTAGCGGGAGGGCCCGGGAGACCCAGTACTTC.

The chain is built from TRBV5-1 and TRBJ2-1; D call uncertain. Germline V gives CDR1 SGHRS, CDR2 YFSETQ. The CDR3 is 15 residues long. Trimming stripped 0 bases from V and 2 bases from J, with 9 bases between. The CDR3 DNA sequence: TGCGCCAGCAGCTTGGAAGGGTACGCCTACAATGAGCAGTTCTTC. It translates to CASSLEGYAYNEQFF.

This rearrangement joins TRBV2 to TRBJ2-1, with a possible D match to TRBD2 (5 bases). Between the trimmed V and J ends, which lost 6 bases and 7 bases, there was a span of 16 bases. Germline CDR1 reads SNHLY; CDR2 reads FYNNEI. This CDR3 has 14 residues. DNA for the CDR3: TGTGCCAGCAGCTCGGGATCAGCTATGAATGAGCAGTTCTTC. It is translated as CASSSGSAMNEQFF.

The gene calls are TRBV6-1 and TRBJ1-1; TRBD1 might be the D (6 bases). V lost 5 bases and J 3 bases, leaving 13 bases between the germline ends. CDR1 is MNHNS and CDR2 is SASEGT in the germline V gene. The CDR3 runs to 14 residues. The CDR3 region is CASSSRGQDTEAFF. The CDR3, as DNA: TGTGCCAGCAGTAGCAGGGGTCAGGACACTGAAGCTTTCTTT.

The chain has TRBV5-1 and TRBJ2-7; D may correspond to TRBD1 or TRBD2 (6 bases each). CDR1 and CDR2 (germline): SGHRS, YFSETQ. There are 16 residues in the CDR3. Trimming took off 4 bases at V and 0 bases at J, with 17 bases between the two ends. The CDR3: CASSLGGRSPSYEQYF. In DNA, the CDR3 is TGCGCCAGCAGCCTGGGGGGCAGGAGCCCCTCCTACGAGCAGTACTTC.

The rearrangement uses TRBV19 and TRBJ1-5, with 9 bases that match TRBD1. V was clipped by 5 bases and J by 6 bases; unmatched bases: 5. Germline lookup yields CDR1 LNHDA and CDR2 SQIVND (reference sequence). The CDR3 is 14 residues long. Here the CDR3 reads CASSRDRAVQPQHF. In DNA, the CDR3 is TGTGCCAGTAGTCGGGACAGGGCGGTTCAGCCCCAGCATTTT.

The rearrangement links TRBV2 to TRBJ2-2; 8 nucleotides line up with TRBD2. J lost 4 bases, V lost 6 bases, and 4 bases had no gene match. The CDR3 has 14 residues. CDR1 is SNHLY and CDR2 is FYNNEI in the germline V gene. This CDR3 is CASRRGAVTGELFF. CDR3 bases: TGTGCCAGCAGGCGGGGGGCGGTCACCGGGGAGCTGTTTTTT.

In its sample, this clone was seen many times. V gene TRBV4-2 combines with J gene TRBJ2-1; D perhaps matches TRBD2 (7 bases). Germline CDR1 LGHNA, CDR2 YNFKEQ. V lost 0 bases, J lost 12 bases, and 15 bases lay in between. The CDR3 contains 14 residues. The CDR3: CASSQEMGGGRQFF. CDR3 sequence (DNA): TGTGCCAGCAGCCAAGAGATGGGGGGCGGGAGGCAGTTCTTC.

V gene TRBV10-2 combines with J gene TRBJ1-6; TRBD1 might be the D (5 bases). The V end lost 4 bases, the J end lost 7 bases, and 14 bases lay between the germline ends. Germline CDR1 WSHSY, CDR2 SAAADI. The CDR3 extends over 15 amino acids. The CDR3 region has the DNA TGCGCCAGCAGTGGGGACCGAGTGACCAATTCACCCCTCCACTTT. Amino acids: CASSGDRVTNSPLHF.

V and J are TRBV2 and TRBJ2-1; 7 bases map to TRBD2. The CDR3 is 13 residues long. Trimming cost V 2 bases and J 10 bases; bases outside gene matches: 5. Germline CDR1 reads SNHLY; CDR2 reads FYNNEI. The CDR3 sequence: CASSELADLEQFF. In DNA, the CDR3 is TGTGCCAGCAGTGAACTAGCGGACTTGGAGCAGTTCTTC.

V gene TRBV27 combines with J gene TRBJ2-7; 10 positions match TRBD2. CDR3 length: 14 amino acids. Germline CDR1 reads MNHEY; CDR2 reads SMNVEV (reference sequence). Losses at the gene ends were 6 bases for V and 2 bases for J; bases not matched to a gene: 4. The CDR3 bases are TGTGCCAGCAGACCTAGCGGGAGTCCCTACGAGCAGTACTTC. Protein sequence: CASRPSGSPYEQYF.

The chain employs TRBV29-1 and TRBJ1-2; D gene unclear. This CDR3 comprises 12 residues. V was clipped by 4 bases and J by 2 bases, with 8 bases between them. CDR1 and CDR2 (germline): SQVTM, ANQGSEA. In DNA, the CDR3 is TGCAGCGTTGGTGACGAGAACTATGGCTACACCTTC. This gives the protein CSVGDENYGYTF.